This T cell receptor (beta chain) derives from a study of cytomegalovirus exposure and HLA in healthy donors. The repertoire was sequenced with immunoSEQ multiplex PCR; TCRdb's copy has only in-frame clones and lacks some. The sample holds around 160,000 clones, about 89% seen once. CDR3 length: 15 residues. J gave up 7 bases and V 5 bases, and 11 bases lay outside the gene matches. CDR1 is MDHEN and CDR2 is SYDVKM in the germline V gene. J is TRBJ1-5 and V is TRBV28; 7 nucleotides agree with TRBD1. The sequenced material came from PBMCs. The receptor's source is a woman in her late teens or twenties in good health and CMV-seropositive. CDR3 in DNA: TGTGCCAGCAGTCCTACATACAGGGGAAGACAGCCCCAGCATTTT. This encodes CASSPTYRGRQPQHF.